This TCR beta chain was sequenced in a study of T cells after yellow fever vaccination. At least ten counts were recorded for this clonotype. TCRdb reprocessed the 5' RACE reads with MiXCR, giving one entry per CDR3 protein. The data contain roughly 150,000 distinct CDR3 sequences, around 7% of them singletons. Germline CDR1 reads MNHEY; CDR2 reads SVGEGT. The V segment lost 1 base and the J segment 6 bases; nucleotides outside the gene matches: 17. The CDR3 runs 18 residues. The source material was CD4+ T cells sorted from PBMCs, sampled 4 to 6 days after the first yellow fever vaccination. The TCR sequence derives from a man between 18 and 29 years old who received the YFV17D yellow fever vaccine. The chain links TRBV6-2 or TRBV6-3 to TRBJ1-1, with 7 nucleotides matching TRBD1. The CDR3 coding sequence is TGTGCCAGCAGTTACTTAGGGACAGCCTCCTTGTTGTTCCCTGAAGCTTTCTTT. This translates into CASSYLGTASLLFPEAFF.